This T cell receptor (beta chain) was recovered during a study of T cells after yellow fever vaccination. Study-wide context: Preparation used SMART-Seq v4 Ultra Low Input for the low-cell-number fractions.

This CDR3 contains 16 residues. Germline lookup yields CDR1 SGHTA and CDR2 FQGNSA. Losses at the gene ends were 5 bases for V and 5 bases for J; bases not matched to a gene: 9. This clonotype was seen a handful of times. For TCR, cDNA came from 5'RACE template switching, which added a universal primer site and UMIs. In TCRdb, the 5' RACE reads were re-called with MiXCR into one record per CDR3 protein. The table shows 620,000 or so distinct CDR3 sequences, with 9% to 15% occurring only once. Here the sequenced sample was PBMCs, taken on the day of the yellow fever booster vaccination. The V and J genes are TRBV7-2 and TRBJ2-5, with 12 bases that match TRBD2. The sequence came from a man aged 25 to 40 who received the YFV17D yellow fever vaccine. The CDR3 reads CASSRETSGRIETQYF. Here the CDR3 DNA reads TGTGCCAGCAGCCGAGAGACTAGCGGGAGAATCGAGACCCAGTACTTC.